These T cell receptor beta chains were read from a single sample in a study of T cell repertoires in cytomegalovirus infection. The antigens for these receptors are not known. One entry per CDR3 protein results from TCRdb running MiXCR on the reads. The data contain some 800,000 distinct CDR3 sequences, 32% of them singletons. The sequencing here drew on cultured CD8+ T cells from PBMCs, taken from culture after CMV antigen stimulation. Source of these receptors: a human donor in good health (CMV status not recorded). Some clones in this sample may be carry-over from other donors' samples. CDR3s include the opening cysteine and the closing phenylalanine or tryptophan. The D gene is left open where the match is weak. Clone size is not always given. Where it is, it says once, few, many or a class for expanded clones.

cdr3_nt: TGTGCCAGCAGCCTCTCATTCAGACAGGCGGGGACTGAAGCTTTCTTT; cdr3_aa: CASSLSFRQAGTEAFF; v_call: TRBV7-9; j_call: TRBJ1-1; clone_size: NA; d_call: NA
cdr3_nt: TGTGCCACCAGCAACCAGGGGTGGGATACGCAGTATTTT; cdr3_aa: CATSNQGWDTQYF; v_call: TRBV15; j_call: TRBJ2-3; clone_size: NA; d_call: NA
cdr3_nt: TGTGCCAGCAGCCAAGATCCCCATTCACGTGTTACCCCCTACAATGAGCAGTTCTTC; cdr3_aa: CASSQDPHSRVTPYNEQFF; v_call: TRBV14; j_call: TRBJ2-1; clone_size: NA; d_call: NA
cdr3_nt: TGTGCCAGCAGACTCGGGGGACAGGGGGCTTTCTTT; cdr3_aa: CASRLGGQGAFF; v_call: TRBV6-5; j_call: TRBJ1-1; clone_size: few; d_call: TRBD1
cdr3_nt: TGTGCCAGCAGTTACCCCCGTAGCGGGGGGGCCTTCGACAATGAGCAGTTCTTC; cdr3_aa: CASSYPRSGGAFDNEQFF; v_call: TRBV6-5; j_call: TRBJ2-1; clone_size: few; d_call: TRBD2
cdr3_nt: TGTGCCAGCAGCTTAGCGCGGCGGGGGGTATACAATGAGCAGTTCTTC; cdr3_aa: CASSLARRGVYNEQFF; v_call: TRBV7-2; j_call: TRBJ2-1; clone_size: many; d_call: TRBD2
cdr3_nt: TGTGCCAGCAGCTTGAAGCGGGAGAGGGAAGAGACCCAGTACTTC; cdr3_aa: CASSLKREREETQYF; v_call: TRBV5-4; j_call: TRBJ2-5; clone_size: NA; d_call: TRBD2
cdr3_nt: TGTGCCAGCAGCGCTAACAGGGGGCGACAGCCCCAGCATTTT; cdr3_aa: CASSANRGRQPQHF; v_call: TRBV7-2; j_call: TRBJ1-5; clone_size: few; d_call: TRBD1
cdr3_nt: TGCGTCAGCAGCCGGGGACAGGTGTGGTTCTTC; cdr3_aa: CVSSRGQVWFF; v_call: TRBV4-3; j_call: TRBJ2-1; clone_size: NA; d_call: TRBD1
cdr3_nt: TGTGCCAGCAGGACAGGGGCGGCGGACACTGAAGCTTTCTTT; cdr3_aa: CASRTGAADTEAFF; v_call: TRBV6-5; j_call: TRBJ1-1; clone_size: few; d_call: TRBD1
cdr3_nt: TGTGCCAGCAGCTTAGACGTAGGGAATGAGCAGTTCTTC; cdr3_aa: CASSLDVGNEQFF; v_call: TRBV7-2; j_call: TRBJ2-1; clone_size: many; d_call: NA
cdr3_nt: TGTGCCAGCAGCTCCTCGGGGGCAGGGACAGATACGCAGTATTTT; cdr3_aa: CASSSSGAGTDTQYF; v_call: TRBV11-2; j_call: TRBJ2-3; clone_size: few; d_call: NA
cdr3_nt: TGTGCCAGCACTCCCGGGACCGAGGGCTTTGAGCGACACTACTACGAGCAGTACTTC; cdr3_aa: CASTPGTEGFERHYYEQYF; v_call: TRBV2; j_call: TRBJ2-7; clone_size: once; d_call: NA
cdr3_nt: TGTGCCAGCAGCTCAGGAGCCGGGGAGCTGTTTTTT; cdr3_aa: CASSSGAGELFF; v_call: TRBV7-2; j_call: TRBJ2-2; clone_size: many; d_call: NA
cdr3_nt: TGTGCCAGCCATATGACAGAGAACACTGAAGCTTTCTTT; cdr3_aa: CASHMTENTEAFF; v_call: TRBV7-9; j_call: TRBJ1-1; clone_size: NA; d_call: NA
cdr3_nt: TGTGCCAGCAGTCGACTAAACCCTACCACAGATACGCAGTATTTT; cdr3_aa: CASSRLNPTTDTQYF; v_call: TRBV12-3/TRBV12-4; j_call: TRBJ2-3; clone_size: NA; d_call: NA
cdr3_nt: TGTGCCAGCAGCTTGGCAGCGGGGGGGTTATATACGCAGTATTTT; cdr3_aa: CASSLAAGGLYTQYF; v_call: TRBV5-8; j_call: TRBJ2-3; clone_size: NA; d_call: TRBD2
cdr3_nt: TGTGCCAGCAGCTTAGTGTTTCGGGCAGACTATGGCTACACCTTC; cdr3_aa: CASSLVFRADYGYTF; v_call: TRBV7-9; j_call: TRBJ1-2; clone_size: few; d_call: NA
cdr3_nt: TGCGCCAGCAGCCAACTTGGACAGGGTGCCCAAGAGACCCAGTACTTC; cdr3_aa: CASSQLGQGAQETQYF; v_call: TRBV4-1; j_call: TRBJ2-5; clone_size: NA; d_call: TRBD1
cdr3_nt: TGTGCCAGCAGTTACCCCCAGACTAGCGGGGACGCTTACAATGAGCAGTTCTTC; cdr3_aa: CASSYPQTSGDAYNEQFF; v_call: TRBV6-2/TRBV6-3; j_call: TRBJ2-1; clone_size: NA; d_call: TRBD2
cdr3_nt: TGTGCCAGCAGTCTCGACAGGTCCCTCCCCAATGAGCAGTTCTTC; cdr3_aa: CASSLDRSLPNEQFF; v_call: TRBV7-6; j_call: TRBJ2-1; clone_size: many; d_call: NA
cdr3_nt: TGTGCCAGCAGCGCGGCCGGGACAGGGCGACAGCCCCAGCATTTT; cdr3_aa: CASSAAGTGRQPQHF; v_call: TRBV7-6; j_call: TRBJ1-5; clone_size: few; d_call: TRBD1
cdr3_nt: TGTGCCAGCAGCTTAAATGCGGCTGGGGGCAATCAGCCCCAGCATTTT; cdr3_aa: CASSLNAAGGNQPQHF; v_call: TRBV7-2; j_call: TRBJ1-5; clone_size: many; d_call: NA